This entry lists 28 T cell receptor beta chains sequenced from one sample in a study of blood T cell repertoires in COVID-19. Libraries were prepared by immunoSEQ multiplex PCR; TCRdb keeps only in-frame clonotypes and omits some of them. The sample records about 320,000 clones, roughly nine tenths being singletons. The sequencing sample was made of PBMCs or T cells enriched from blood (not recorded which). These receptors came from a man aged 55 to 70 who had recovered from COVID-19.

The rearrangement links TRBV3-1 (or the pseudogene TRBV3-2) to TRBJ2-7; possibly TRBD2 for D (5 bases). In germline, CDR1 is LGHDT, CDR2 YNNKEL (reference sequence). Trimming left V 5 bases short and J 6 bases short, with 11 bases between. The length of the CDR3 is 12 residues. CDR3 protein: CASSVLEGEQYF. CDR3 in DNA: TGTGCCAGCAGCGTACTAGAGGGCGAGCAGTACTTC.

This clone occurred a few times. The chain carries TRBV15 and TRBJ1-5; D remains ambiguous. V shed 1 base and J shed 2 bases, with 9 bases lying between them. The CDR3 sequence is 15 residues long. The germline CDR1 and CDR2 sequences are LNHNV and YYDKDF (reference sequence). The CDR3 sequence is CATSRGGFGNQPQHF. As DNA, the CDR3 is TGTGCCACCAGCAGAGGAGGGTTTGGCAATCAGCCCCAGCATTTT. The variable domain in full, completed from reference TRBV15 and TRBJ1-5, reads DAMVIQNPRYQVTQFGKPVTLSCSQTLNHNVMYWYQQKSSQAPKLLFHYYDKDFNNEADTPDNFQSRRPNTSFCFLDIRSPGLGDTAMYLCATSRGGFGNQPQHFGDGTRLSIL.

This chain links TRBV7-9 with TRBJ2-1; TRBD2 aligns across 13 bases. Trimming at V came to 4 bases and at J to 8 bases, leaving 11 bases not matched to a gene. This CDR3 is built from 17 residues. Germline values: CDR1 SEHNR, CDR2 FQNEAQ (reference sequence). In DNA form, the CDR3 reads TGTGCCAGCAGCTCGACCCGGAGGGGACTAGCGGGATATGAGCAGTTCTTC. Its translation is CASSSTRRGLAGYEQFF.

The J gene is TRBJ1-5, the V gene TRBV5-8, with D possibly TRBD1 on 5 matching bases. CDR3 length: 15 residues. Germline V gene sequence: CDR1 SGHTS, CDR2 YDEGEE. Deletions cut 1 base from V and 5 bases from J, with 13 bases between. The CDR3 coding sequence is TGTGCCAGCAGCTTGTCAGGTGGGGGGTATCAGCCCCAGCATTTT. Amino acids: CASSLSGGGYQPQHF.

This clone was seen once. This sequence joins TRBV4-1 and TRBJ2-7, with 11 positions matching TRBD2. Losses at the gene ends were 5 bases for V and 2 bases for J; bases not matched to a gene: 5. This CDR3 is 15 amino acids long. Per the germline V gene, CDR1 is MGHRA and CDR2 is YSYEKL. The CDR3 loop reads CASSFRLAGTYEQYF. The CDR3 bases are TGCGCCAGCAGCTTCCGACTAGCGGGAACCTACGAGCAGTACTTC.

J is TRBJ2-1 and V is TRBV28, with 13 nucleotides matching TRBD2. CDR3 length: 16 residues. CDR1 and CDR2 (germline): MDHEN, SYDVKM. V dropped 5 bases and J dropped 8; count of bases not matched to a gene: 9. DNA for the CDR3: TGTGCCAGCAGTATAACTAGCGGGGGGGCACTCTATGAGCAGTTCTTC. It yields the protein CASSITSGGALYEQFF.

This chain connects TRBV6-6 to TRBJ1-5; 11 nucleotides align to TRBD1. Per the germline V gene, CDR1 is MNHNY and CDR2 is SVGAGI (reference sequence). The CDR3 extends over 18 amino acids. Trimming cost V 8 bases and J 3 bases; bases outside gene matches: 15. The CDR3 coding sequence is TGTGCCAGCCGCCGATCTCTGAGGGACAGGGGGTACAATCAGCCCCAGCATTTT. It specifies CASRRSLRDRGYNQPQHF.

This chain links TRBV9 with TRBJ1-3; D ambiguous. The CDR3 spans 13 residues. Per germline, CDR1 SGDLS and CDR2 YYNGEE. V gave up 3 bases and J gave up 8 bases, with 12 bases separating them. The CDR3: CASSGGSRDTIYF. The CDR3, as DNA: TGTGCCAGCAGCGGTGGCTCCCGGGACACCATATATTTT.

The chain uses TRBV7-9 and TRBJ1-1, with D possibly matching TRBD1 (6 bases). CDR3 size: 13 residues. Germline values: CDR1 SEHNR, CDR2 FQNEAQ (reference sequence). V lost 4 bases, J lost 1 base, and 7 bases lay in between. CDR3 DNA sequence: TGTGCCAGCAGCTACAGGGAGAACACTGAAGCTTTCTTT. Its protein is CASSYRENTEAFF.

This chain links TRBV6-5 with TRBJ1-1, with 8 nucleotides matching TRBD1. After removal of 4 bases from V and 6 bases from J, the junction contained 4 bases not matched to a gene. Germline V lookup: CDR1 MNHEY, CDR2 SVGAGI. The CDR3 has 13 amino acids. CDR3 in DNA: TGTGCCAGCAGTTGGAGCAGGGGGCCTGAAGCTTTCTTT. This translates into CASSWSRGPEAFF.

V and J are TRBV5-1 and TRBJ2-5, with a tentative D call TRBD2 (5 bases). The V end was cut by 4 bases, the J end by 5 bases, with 18 bases between. The CDR3 is 15 amino acids. Germline V gene sequence: CDR1 SGHRS, CDR2 YFSETQ. CDR3 sequence: CASSDLGLAGETQYF. CDR3 in DNA: TGCGCCAGCAGCGACCTAGGACTTGCCGGCGAGACCCAGTACTTC.

The V call is TRBV11-2, the J call TRBJ2-1; TRBD2 aligns across 7 bases. The CDR3 sequence is 13 residues long. Germline V gene lookup returns CDR1 SGHAT and CDR2 FQNNGV. Germline trimming cut 5 bases from V and 8 bases from J; bases unmatched to any gene: 6. In DNA form, the CDR3 reads TGTGCCAGCAGCCTTAGCGGGTCCTATGAGCAGTTCTTC. It encodes CASSLSGSYEQFF.

V gene TRBV6-5 combines with J gene TRBJ2-5; possible D gene TRBD2, 6 bases. The V end was cut by 7 bases, the J end by 3 bases, with 9 bases between. Germline V gene lookup returns CDR1 MNHEY and CDR2 SVGAGI. The CDR3 is 12 amino acids. CDR3 protein: CASTRGEETQYF. CDR3 DNA: TGTGCCAGCACTCGCGGGGAAGAGACCCAGTACTTC.

The CDR3 sequence: CASSLVIYNEQFF. The CDR3 nucleotides are TGTGCCAGCAGCTTAGTTATCTACAATGAGCAGTTCTTC. The J gene is TRBJ2-1, the V gene TRBV11-2, with D unresolved. The CDR3 covers 13 residues. CDR1 and CDR2 from the germline V gene are SGHAT and FQNNGV. V was trimmed by 1 base and J by 3 bases, leaving 4 bases between them.

CDR3 amino acids: CSVDPSPTSGVSYNEQFF. Written as DNA, the CDR3 is TGCAGCGTTGACCCATCCCCCACTAGCGGGGTTTCCTACAATGAGCAGTTCTTC. The rearrangement links TRBV29-1 to TRBJ2-1; 10 positions match TRBD2. The CDR3 runs to 18 residues. J lost 1 base, V lost 3 bases, and 12 bases had no gene match. The V gene's germline CDR1 is SQVTM and CDR2 ANQGSEA.

This chain joins TRBV18 and TRBJ1-1; TRBD1 might be the D (6 bases). The CDR3 length is 14 residues. Germline CDR1 and CDR2: KGHSH and LQKENI. V gave up 4 bases and J gave up 5 bases, with 14 bases separating them. CDR3 loop: CASSRQGPGTEAFF. CDR3 bases: TGTGCCAGCTCACGTCAGGGGCCGGGGACTGAAGCTTTCTTT.

As regards this clone: This same CDR3 is encoded by further DNA sequences in the sample. The chain couples TRBV27 to TRBJ2-7; 10 bases map to TRBD1. Germline values: CDR1 MNHEY, CDR2 SMNVEV (reference sequence). The V gene end was trimmed by 5 bases and the J gene end by 2 bases; junction bases not matched to a gene: 3. CDR3 length: 14 amino acids. Here the CDR3 DNA reads TGTGCCAGCAGTCCGGGACAGGGGACCTACGAGCAGTACTTC. The encoded protein is CASSPGQGTYEQYF.

The gene calls are TRBV4-2 and TRBJ1-5; 9 bases align to TRBD1. Trimming at V came to 1 base and at J to 6 bases, leaving 4 bases not matched to a gene. Per germline, CDR1 LGHNA and CDR2 YNFKEQ. The CDR3 sequence is 15 residues long. The DNA for the CDR3 is TGTGCCAGCAGCCAAGCCGGACAGGGGCTTCAGCCCCAGCATTTT. Protein sequence: CASSQAGQGLQPQHF.

The gene calls are TRBV7-3 and TRBJ2-2, with TRBD2 identical over 14 bases. The CDR3 has 21 amino acids. The germline gives CDR1 SGHTA, CDR2 FQGTGA. J was trimmed by 4 bases and V by 5 bases; bases with no gene match: 18. CDR3 in amino acids: CASSQAFIGLAGGRVTGELFF. The DNA for the CDR3 is TGTGCCAGCAGCCAAGCCTTTATAGGACTAGCGGGGGGCCGGGTCACCGGGGAGCTGTTTTTT.

The DNA of the CDR3 is TGTGCCAGCAGTTCGTTGACGACGGGGCCCCAGCATTTT. This translates into CASSSLTTGPQHF. V gene TRBV12-3 or TRBV12-4 combines with J gene TRBJ1-5, with D uncertain. V was cut by 4 bases and J by 9 bases, with 13 bases left in between. This CDR3 region has 13 residues.

The genes are TRBV7-2 and TRBJ1-6; D gene unclear. From germline, CDR1 is SGHTA and CDR2 FQGNSA. V dropped 5 bases and J dropped 5 bases, with 10 bases sitting between them. The CDR3 loop spans 14 amino acids. CDR3 amino acids: CASSVRGNNSPLHF. CDR3 DNA sequence: TGTGCCAGCAGCGTCCGGGGAAATAATTCACCCCTCCACTTT.

This clone was counted a single time. This rearrangement joins TRBV5-1 to TRBJ1-2; D may be TRBD1 (6 bases). The CDR3 sequence is 16 residues long. With 0 bases removed from V and 3 bases from J, the gap between germline ends came to 15 bases. The V gene's germline CDR1 is SGHRS and CDR2 YFSETQ. CDR3 residues: CASSLAGSKGDYGYTF. The CDR3, as DNA: TGCGCCAGCAGCTTGGCCGGCTCTAAGGGGGACTATGGCTACACCTTC.

This chain connects TRBV5-1 to TRBJ2-7; TRBD1 aligns across 8 bases. The CDR3 contains 16 residues. Trimming removed 4 bases from V and 0 bases from J; junction bases left unmatched: 9. Germline CDR1 and CDR2: SGHRS and YFSETQ. The DNA for the CDR3 is TGCGCCAGCAGCCCCCCTCCCAGGGGGCCCTCCTACGAGCAGTACTTC. Protein sequence: CASSPPPRGPSYEQYF.

V is TRBV5-4 and J is TRBJ2-5; 7 bases line up with TRBD2. V lost 4 bases to trimming and J lost 2 bases; unmatched junction nucleotides: 11. The germline V gene has CDR1 SGHNT and CDR2 YYREEE (reference sequence). The CDR3 has 16 residues. CDR3 loop: CASSPRGGVAQETQYF. CDR3 sequence (DNA): TGTGCCAGCAGCCCTCGTGGGGGGGTTGCGCAAGAGACCCAGTACTTC.

The V call is TRBV9, the J call TRBJ1-2, with 12 bases matching TRBD1. The trim removed 4 bases at V and 7 bases at J, leaving 5 bases unmatched. The CDR3 spans 14 residues. Germline V gene lookup returns CDR1 SGDLS and CDR2 YYNGEE. CDR3 DNA: TGTGCCAGCAGCCCTGGGACAGGGGGCTTTGGCTACACCTTC. Translated: CASSPGTGGFGYTF. Variable domain in full (rest from reference TRBV9 and TRBJ1-2): DSGVTQTPKHLITATGQRVTLRCSPRSGDLSVYWYQQSLDQGLQFLIQYYNGEERAKGNILERFSAQQFPDLHSELNLSSLELGDSALYFCASSPGTGGFGYTFGSGTRLTVV.

The gene calls are TRBV6-5 and TRBJ2-7; TRBD2 might be the D (5 bases). Trimming left V 8 bases short and J 0 bases short, with 11 bases between. Germline V gene lookup returns CDR1 MNHEY and CDR2 SVGAGI. The CDR3 is 13 residues long. The CDR3 nucleotides are TGTGCCAGCGGTCGGGATTACTCCTACGAGCAGTACTTC. It encodes CASGRDYSYEQYF.

V and J are TRBV5-4 and TRBJ2-2; no clear D. V lost 0 bases, J lost 4 bases, and 7 bases lay in between. This CDR3 has 14 amino acids. Germline V gives CDR1 SGHNT, CDR2 YYREEE (reference sequence). The CDR3 DNA follows: TGTGCCAGCAGCTTGGGGGCTGCCACCGGGGAGCTGTTTTTT. This gives the protein CASSLGAATGELFF.

The chain couples TRBV10-3 to TRBJ2-1; 8 bases map to TRBD2. V lost 3 bases to trimming and J lost 6 bases; unmatched junction nucleotides: 19. CDR3 length: 19 residues. The germline CDR1 and CDR2 sequences are ENHRY and SYGVKD. The CDR3, as DNA: TGTGCCATCAGTGATCCTCCCCATGACCAGCGGGAGATTGGCAATGAGCAGTTCTTC. Translated: CAISDPPHDQREIGNEQFF.